Shown below are 31 T cell receptor beta chains from a single sample sequenced in a study of T cells in Graves' hyperthyroidism and ophthalmopathy. Amplification of TCR beta CDR3 regions used RNA as the template. The TCR CDR3 was amplified in a first-round RT-PCR using the HTBI primer set. From the multiplex PCR reads, TCRdb called clonotypes with MiXCR, one entry per CDR3 protein. The sample holds about 380,000 distinct CDR3 sequences, approximately 17% seen once. Sequences were obtained from blood. All receptors derive from a man between 18 and 35 years old with Graves' ophthalmopathy.

As regards this clonotype: A clone one base away is much larger, so this may be a read error. The chain has TRBV29-1 and TRBJ1-3, with 8 bases matching TRBD1. Trimming removed 7 bases from V and 7 bases from J; junction bases left unmatched: 6. Germline V gives CDR1 SQVTM, CDR2 ANQGSEA. This CDR3 region has 12 residues. The CDR3 sequence is CSAGGLANTIYF. The CDR3 DNA follows: TGCAGCGCAGGGGGCCTGGCGAACACCATATATTTT.

The genes are TRBV15 and TRBJ1-5; no firm D call. The CDR3 is 13 residues long. V was cut by 1 base and J by 4 bases, with 5 bases left in between. Germline CDR1 LNHNV, CDR2 YYDKDF (reference sequence). CDR3 in DNA: TGTGCCACCAGCAGAGTGAAAAATCAGCCCCAGCATTTT. Residues: CATSRVKNQPQHF.

Many counts were recorded for this clonotype. The chain couples TRBV11-3 to TRBJ2-1; 8 bases line up with TRBD2. The length of the CDR3 is 16 residues. Per the germline V gene, CDR1 is SGHNT and CDR2 is YENEEA. V was clipped by 1 base and J by 12 bases; unmatched bases: 14. Here the CDR3 reads CASSLVAGGTPGGQFF. CDR3 coding DNA: TGTGCCAGCAGCTTAGTCGCGGGGGGCACCCCCGGTGGGCAGTTCTTC.

The chain employs TRBV7-9 and TRBJ2-4; possible D gene TRBD1, 6 bases. There are 14 residues in the CDR3. V dropped 5 bases and J dropped 5 bases, with 13 bases sitting between them. Germline assignment: CDR1 SEHNR and CDR2 FQNEAQ (reference sequence). The DNA of the CDR3 is TGTGCCAGCAGCGCCGGGAAGGGGGAAAACATTCAGTACTTC. This gives the protein CASSAGKGENIQYF.

About this clonotype: This may be a read error, as it is one base from a much larger clone. The chain uses TRBV7-9 and TRBJ2-1; D is ambiguous. From germline, CDR1 is SEHNR and CDR2 FQNEAQ (reference sequence). V dropped 2 bases and J dropped 10 bases, with 9 bases sitting between them. CDR3 length equals 12 residues. CDR3 loop: CASSLNGDEQFF. DNA for the CDR3: TGTGCCAGCAGCTTAAACGGTGACGAGCAGTTCTTC.

Ten or more counts support this clonotype. The chain employs TRBV3-1 and TRBJ1-1; 7 bases are a match to TRBD1. The CDR3 spans 15 residues. The germline V gene has CDR1 LGHDT and CDR2 YNNKEL (reference sequence). The ends lost 7 bases at V and 1 base at J; junction bases unmatched: 9. CDR3 DNA sequence: TGTGCCAGCACCCGTCGACAGGGCGAGAACACTGAAGCTTTCTTT. Its translation is CASTRRQGENTEAFF.

This clonotype was seen repeatedly, ten times or more. The rearrangement uses TRBV2 and TRBJ1-6; D remains unclear. V shed 6 bases and J shed 2 bases, with 11 bases lying between them. Germline-derived CDR1 and CDR2 are SNHLY and FYNNEI. The CDR3 has 15 residues. The CDR3 loop is CASREGMTYNSPLHF. DNA for the CDR3: TGTGCCAGCAGAGAGGGAATGACCTATAATTCACCCCTCCACTTT. The complete variable domain, with remaining parts taken from reference TRBV2 and TRBJ1-6, reads EPEVTQTPSHQVTQMGQEVILRCVPISNHLYFYWYRQILGQKVEFLVSFYNNEISEKSEIFDDQFSVERPDGSNFTLKIRSTKLEDSAMYFCASREGMTYNSPLHFGNGTRLTVT.

The table lists this clonotype with a few counts. This chain connects TRBV7-2 to TRBJ2-5, with a possible D match to TRBD2 (6 bases). This CDR3 has 15 residues. Per the germline V gene, CDR1 is SGHTA and CDR2 is FQGNSA. The V end lost 0 bases, the J end lost 5 bases, and 13 bases lay between the germline ends. In DNA form, the CDR3 reads TGTGCCAGCAGCTTAGCTGCACGGGCGGGGGAGACCCAGTACTTC. Translating it yields CASSLAARAGETQYF.

This clonotype was observed at least ten times. V usage is TRBV12-3 or TRBV12-4 and J usage is TRBJ2-1; perhaps TRBD1 as D (6 bases). The V and J ends lost 8 bases and 7 bases respectively, with 18 bases between them. The CDR3 runs to 14 residues. The chain's CDR3 is CASCWADSVNEQFF. CDR3 DNA sequence: TGTGCCAGCTGCTGGGCGGACAGCGTTAATGAGCAGTTCTTC.

This clonotype was detected ten times or more. The rearrangement uses TRBV9 and TRBJ2-1; possible D gene TRBD1, 6 bases. Germline CDR1 and CDR2: SGDLS and YYNGEE. V was cut by 0 bases and J by 5 bases, with 15 bases left in between. The CDR3 spans 16 residues. CDR3 DNA sequence: TGTGCCAGCAGCGTAGAGGGGACACAGAGGAACAATGAGCAGTTCTTC. Encoded protein: CASSVEGTQRNNEQFF.

This clonotype was observed at least ten times. V is TRBV6-1 and J is TRBJ2-7; D possibly corresponds to TRBD1 (6 bases). Trimming shortened V by 6 bases and J by 0 bases, and 9 bases separated the two germline ends. The CDR3 consists of 13 residues. The germline gives CDR1 MNHNS, CDR2 SASEGT. DNA of the CDR3: TGTGCCAGCAGCGGGGACAACTCCTACGAGCAGTACTTC. It codes for CASSGDNSYEQYF.

The chain recombines TRBV5-4 with TRBJ1-4; D not resolved. The CDR3 contains 15 residues. Germline CDR1 SGHNT, CDR2 YYREEE (reference sequence). Trimming cost V 7 bases and J 8 bases, with 21 bases left between them. The CDR3 loop reads CASARGGGREEKLFF. The CDR3 nucleotides read TGTGCCAGCGCCCGCGGTGGAGGGCGCGAAGAAAAACTGTTTTTT.

This clonotype was detected ten times or more. The genes are TRBV6-1 and TRBJ1-1; tentative D call: TRBD1 (5 bases). V was shortened by 2 bases and J by 1 base, with 8 bases between the two germline ends. The length of the CDR3 is 14 residues. CDR1 and CDR2 (germline): MNHNS, SASEGT. The CDR3: CASSEKQANTEAFF. The DNA for the CDR3 is TGTGCCAGCAGTGAAAAACAGGCGAACACTGAAGCTTTCTTT.

This clonotype came up many times. This chain connects TRBV3-1 to TRBJ2-3, with D unresolved. Between the trimmed V and J ends, which lost 1 base and 6 bases, there was a span of 8 bases. CDR1 is LGHDT, CDR2 YNNKEL, per germline (reference sequence). This CDR3 spans 13 amino acids. As DNA, the CDR3 is TGTGCCAGCAGCCAAGGGGGATGGGATACGCAGTATTTT. Residues: CASSQGGWDTQYF.

In this sample, this clonotype turned up many times. The chain uses TRBV5-4 and TRBJ1-2; D possibly corresponds to TRBD1 (5 bases). The CDR3 has 13 amino acids. Trimming shortened V by 6 bases and J by 4 bases, and 13 bases separated the two germline ends. CDR1 SGHNT and CDR2 YYREEE come from the germline V gene (reference sequence). CDR3 sequence: CASIRDGSYGYTF. The DNA of the CDR3 is TGTGCCAGCATCCGGGACGGGAGCTATGGCTACACCTTC.

The chain combines TRBV11-1 with TRBJ2-3; 9 bases are shared with TRBD2. The germline V gene encodes CDR1 SGHAT and CDR2 FQDESV (reference sequence). The CDR3 has 18 residues. With 2 bases clipped from V and 6 bases from J, the junction kept 15 bases outside the gene matches. CDR3 amino acids: CASSLRVPGLALPDTQYF. The CDR3 DNA is TGTGCCAGCAGCTTACGGGTCCCGGGACTAGCTCTTCCTGATACGCAGTATTTT.

This clonotype was observed a single time. One base away lies a much larger clone, so this may be a sequencing read error. The V gene is TRBV9, the J gene TRBJ1-2; D perhaps matches TRBD1 (6 bases). The germline V gene encodes CDR1 SGDLS and CDR2 YYNGEE. Trimming cost V 3 bases and J 4 bases, with 22 bases left between them. The CDR3 length is 17 residues. DNA of the CDR3: TGTGCCAGCAGCGACTCGACGGGACCCCCGGACAGCTATGGCTACACCTTC. Residues: CASSDSTGPPDSYGYTF.

In this sample, this clonotype turned up many times. This sequence joins TRBV2 and TRBJ2-5; 9 bases match TRBD2. The CDR3 has 15 amino acids. In germline, CDR1 is SNHLY, CDR2 FYNNEI. V lost 7 bases and J lost 1; bases outside the gene matches: 7. CDR3 coding DNA: TGTGCCAGCATCTCTAGCGGGGACTCCCAAGAGACCCAGTACTTC. It codes for CASISSGDSQETQYF. The variable domain in full, with the rest retrieved from reference TRBV2 and TRBJ2-5, is EPEVTQTPSHQVTQMGQEVILRCVPISNHLYFYWYRQILGQKVEFLVSFYNNEISEKSEIFDDQFSVERPDGSNFTLKIRSTKLEDSAMYFCASISSGDSQETQYFGPGTRLLVL.

This sequence joins TRBV20-1 and TRBJ2-5; no clear D. The CDR3 is 12 amino acids. Trimming took 3 bases from V and 7 from J, leaving 12 bases between them. The V gene's germline CDR1 is DFQATT and CDR2 SNEGSKA (reference sequence). CDR3 nucleotides: TGCAGTGCTAGTGACCATCGTTGGACCCAGTACTTC. Translating gives CSASDHRWTQYF.

The chain uses TRBV19 and TRBJ1-2, with D possibly TRBD1 on 6 matching bases. Looked up from germline, CDR1 is LNHDA and CDR2 is SQIVND (reference sequence). CDR3 length: 15 amino acids. V lost 5 bases and J lost 0, with 13 bases in between. The CDR3 coding sequence is TGTGCCAGTAGTCCCGGACAGAATGCTAACTATGGCTACACCTTC. This encodes CASSPGQNANYGYTF.

This clonotype was seen at least ten times. The DNA of the CDR3 is TGCAGCGTTGAGTCGGGGACAGGGATTACAATGAGAGGGCAGTTCTTC. Protein: CSVESGTGITMRGQFF. This sequence joins TRBV29-1 and TRBJ2-1; 9 bases map to TRBD1. Germline CDR1 reads SQVTM; CDR2 reads ANQGSEA. The CDR3 loop spans 16 amino acids. The trim removed 3 bases at V and 12 bases at J, leaving 18 bases unmatched.

This clonotype was counted many times. The V and J genes are TRBV4-1 and TRBJ1-1; no clear D. In germline, CDR1 is MGHRA, CDR2 YSYEKL. This CDR3 is built from 14 residues. Between the trimmed V and J ends, which lost 1 base and 2 bases, there was a span of 8 bases. The chain's CDR3 is CASSQGVTNTEAFF. DNA of the CDR3: TGCGCCAGCAGCCAAGGAGTAACAAACACTGAAGCTTTCTTT.

This clonotype was observed many times. One end of the junction does not line up with germline, which may come from a read error. This chain links TRBV7-7 with TRBJ2-1; 9 bases line up with TRBD2. CDR3 length: 15 residues. Looked up from germline, CDR1 is SSHAT and CDR2 is FNYEAQ (reference sequence). The CDR3 DNA is TGTGCTAGCAGCTTATCTCGCGGGGGGGGGAATGAGCAGTTCTTC. Encoded protein: CASSLSRGGGNEQFF.

The rearrangement joins TRBV9 to TRBJ2-2; D unresolved. V gave up 0 bases and J gave up 6 bases, with 6 bases separating them. CDR3 size: 13 residues. Germline values: CDR1 SGDLS, CDR2 YYNGEE. DNA for the CDR3: TGTGCCAGCAGCGTAGTTGGACCCGGGGAGCTGTTTTTT. This encodes CASSVVGPGELFF. Variable domain in full (rest from reference TRBV9 and TRBJ2-2): DSGVTQTPKHLITATGQRVTLRCSPRSGDLSVYWYQQSLDQGLQFLIQYYNGEERAKGNILERFSAQQFPDLHSELNLSSLELGDSALYFCASSVVGPGELFFGEGSRLTVL.

This clonotype appeared a few times. V usage is TRBV3-1 and J usage is TRBJ1-1; 12 positions match TRBD1. V lost 3 bases and J lost 11; bases outside the gene matches: 7. This CDR3 region has 14 residues. Per the germline V gene, CDR1 is LGHDT and CDR2 is YNNKEL (reference sequence). CDR3: CASSQKGDRGPAFF. For the CDR3, the DNA is TGTGCCAGCAGCCAGAAAGGGGACAGGGGGCCTGCTTTCTTT.

The chain employs TRBV11-2 and TRBJ2-3, with D perhaps TRBD1 or TRBD2 (5 bases each). This CDR3 comprises 16 residues. Germline CDR1 SGHAT, CDR2 FQNNGV. V dropped 4 bases and J dropped 6 bases, with 20 bases sitting between them. The CDR3 loop reads CASSSIPTVGTDTQYF. The CDR3 DNA sequence: TGTGCCAGCAGCTCGATTCCGACGGTGGGGACCGATACGCAGTATTTT.

The V gene is TRBV20-1, the J gene TRBJ1-3; D unresolved. The CDR3 loop spans 13 amino acids. The V gene's germline CDR1 is DFQATT and CDR2 SNEGSKA (reference sequence). The CDR3 region is CGSTEGSGNTIYF. CDR3 nucleotide sequence: TGCGGGAGTACGGAGGGCTCTGGAAACACCATATATTTT.

This clonotype was counted ten times or more. V and J are TRBV6-1 and TRBJ2-7, with D possibly TRBD1 on 5 matching bases. The CDR3 is made up of 13 amino acids. Trimming shortened V by 1 base and J by 3 bases, and 7 bases separated the two germline ends. Germline CDR1 is MNHNS and CDR2 is SASEGT. The DNA of the CDR3 is TGTGCCAGCAGTGAAGACAGGATCTACGAGCAGTACTTC. This gives the protein CASSEDRIYEQYF.

This clonotype was detected ten times or more. V usage is TRBV15 and J usage is TRBJ1-1; no definite D call. The germline V and J ends were trimmed by 0 bases and 6 bases, with 5 bases remaining between them. CDR3 length: 12 amino acids. Germline V lookup: CDR1 LNHNV, CDR2 YYDKDF (reference sequence). CDR3 region: CATSRDQAEAFF. Written as DNA, the CDR3 is TGTGCCACCAGCAGAGATCAAGCTGAAGCTTTCTTT.

This clonotype was observed many times. In DNA form, the CDR3 reads TGTGCCAGCAGCTTAGGGGGGACTAACACTGAAGCTTTCTTT. It codes for CASSLGGTNTEAFF. This chain links TRBV6-1 with TRBJ1-1; D is possibly TRBD1 (6 bases). Germline loops: CDR1 MNHNS, CDR2 SASEGT. V shed 6 bases and J shed 2 bases, with 13 bases lying between them. The length of the CDR3 is 14 residues.

V usage is TRBV24-1 and J usage is TRBJ2-5; D not certain. V was shortened by 5 bases and J by 0 bases, with 6 bases between the two germline ends. Germline CDR1 is KGHDR and CDR2 is SFDVKD. CDR3 length equals 13 residues. The CDR3 DNA follows: TGTGCCACCAGTGGTGGGTACCAAGAGACCCAGTACTTC. This gives the protein CATSGGYQETQYF.